This T cell receptor (beta chain) was identified in a study of blood T cells in healthy people across ages. Approximately 10 milliliters of peripheral blood were drawn from each donor into EDTA-treated tubes. Per the germline V gene, CDR1 is GTSNPN and CDR2 is SVGIG (reference sequence). The CDR3 has 10 residues. V lost 2 bases and J lost 7, with 3 bases in between. This clonotype was counted between two and nine times. Alongside a J-beta primer mix, a sample-barcoded 5' primer served in a second PCR lasting about 7 to 11 cycles. TCRdb independently ran MiXCR on the 5' RACE reads; one entry per CDR3 protein. The sample carries just under 750,000 distinct CDR3 sequences, around a fifth recorded once.

The sample was blood. This receptor was identified in a man between 65 and 85 years old in good health. The chain has TRBV30 and TRBJ2-1; no reliable D call. CDR3 bases: TGTGCCTGGAGTCGAAATGAGCAGTTCTTC. This translates into CAWSRNEQFF.